The clone carrying this TCR beta chain appeared once. The antigen is unknown. The data belong to a study of cytomegalovirus exposure and HLA in healthy donors. The overall study: In an early release, HLA-typed donors contributed 77 million or so unique TCR sequences. Study-level results: Earlier analysis looked at TCR beta V segments, and most were productive about 87% or about 30% of the time. The authors judged a highly shared variant cluster likely a sequencing artifact.

The PCR was carried out with 60 Vbeta primers and 13 Jbeta primers. Repertoires were generated with immunoSEQ multiplex PCR, while TCRdb's copy carries only in-frame clones and drops some. The data show 140,000 or so clones, roughly 70% seen once. The CDR3 spans 15 residues. Germline CDR1 SGHNT, CDR2 YYREEE (reference sequence). The ends were cut back, 4 bases at V and 8 bases at J, with 18 bases in the middle. This sequence originates from a man aged 60 to 69 in good health and CMV-seronegative. Sequenced input: PBMCs. The chain combines TRBV5-4 with TRBJ1-4; D unclear. CDR3 sequence reads: CASSPSGWGEEKLFF. DNA of the CDR3: TGTGCCAGCAGCCCCTCGGGATGGGGAGAGGAAAAACTGTTTTTT.